This passage covers 8 T cell receptor beta chains from one sample sequenced in a study of T cell responses to AZD1222 COVID-19 vaccine. The data were produced by immunoSEQ multiplex PCR, yet TCRdb's version contains in-frame clones alone and is incomplete. Altogether about 120,000 clones are present, 86% being singletons, with the ten largest covering 3%. This sample comprised peripheral blood, obtained 28 days after the second AZD1222 dose. Every receptor here comes from an adult who received the AZD1222 COVID-19 vaccine.

This chain links TRBV25-1 with TRBJ1-6; D not resolved. V was cut by 8 bases and J by 6 bases, with 17 bases left in between. The CDR3 is 15 residues long. The V gene's germline CDR1 is MGHDK and CDR2 SYGVNS. CDR3 in DNA: TGTGCCAGCGGCCCGGGTGGGCGCGGTAATTCACCCCTCCACTTT. Translation gives CASGPGGRGNSPLHF.

This clone was recorded once. The chain employs TRBV2 and TRBJ1-3, with D perhaps matching TRBD1 (6 bases). The CDR3 is 15 residues long. CDR1 SNHLY and CDR2 FYNNEI come from the germline V gene. V was pared by 8 bases and J by 0 bases, with 14 bases between. The CDR3 sequence is CASGATGLSGNTIYF. DNA of the CDR3: TGTGCCAGCGGGGCGACAGGCCTCTCTGGAAACACCATATATTTT.

The chain uses TRBV3-1 (or the pseudogene TRBV3-2) and TRBJ2-5; D is unclear. Looked up from germline, CDR1 is LGHDT and CDR2 is YNNKEL (reference sequence). V lost 1 base to trimming and J lost 4 bases, with 4 bases between them. The CDR3 contains 12 residues. The CDR3 spells CASSQGRETQYF. The CDR3 coding sequence is TGTGCCAGCAGCCAAGGCCGAGAGACCCAGTACTTC.

J is TRBJ1-5 and V is TRBV7-8; the D is unclear. Germline V CDR1 and CDR2: SGHVS, FQNEAQ. This CDR3 comprises 18 residues. Trimming cost V 3 bases and J 2 bases, with 20 bases left between them. The CDR3 DNA reads TGTGCCAGCAGCTTTGTCCCCCGGGAGGCCGTAGGCAATCAGCCCCAGCATTTT. Translating gives CASSFVPREAVGNQPQHF.

This chain links TRBV19 with TRBJ2-1; no definite D call. Per germline, CDR1 LNHDA and CDR2 SQIVND (reference sequence). Trimming cost V 3 bases and J 0 bases, with 18 bases left between them. CDR3 length: 18 residues. The CDR3 DNA reads as TGTGCCAGTAGTATCACCCTTACATCCCCGAGCTCCTACAATGAGCAGTTCTTC. This encodes CASSITLTSPSSYNEQFF. Combining the CDR3 with reference TRBV19 and TRBJ2-1 gives the whole variable domain DGGITQSPKYLFRKEGQNVTLSCEQNLNHDAMYWYRQDPGQGLRLIYYSQIVNDFQKGDIAEGYSVSREKKESFPLTVTSAQKNPTAFYLCASSITLTSPSSYNEQFFGPGTRLTVL.

The chain uses TRBV3-1 (or the pseudogene TRBV3-2) and TRBJ2-7; 7 bases agree with TRBD2. CDR3 length: 15 amino acids. V lost 0 bases to trimming and J lost 6 bases; unmatched junction nucleotides: 8. Germline lookup yields CDR1 LGHDT and CDR2 YNNKEL (reference sequence). The DNA for the CDR3 is TGTGCCAGCAGCCAAGAGGTAGCGGGTCCTCTCGAGCAGTACTTC. It codes for CASSQEVAGPLEQYF.

This chain links TRBV7-2 with TRBJ1-6; no definite D call. This CDR3 has 13 amino acids. The V end lost 3 bases, the J end lost 8 bases, and 8 bases lay between the germline ends. In germline, CDR1 is SGHTA, CDR2 FQGNSA. The CDR3: CASSFSIDSPLHF. The CDR3 nucleotides read TGTGCCAGCAGCTTCTCCATAGATTCACCCCTCCACTTT.

The rearrangement joins TRBV7-9 to TRBJ2-3; 8 bases line up with TRBD2. V lost 1 base to trimming and J lost 5 bases; unmatched junction nucleotides: 8. This CDR3 region has 16 residues. Looked up from germline, CDR1 is SEHNR and CDR2 is FQNEAQ (reference sequence). The CDR3: CASSLGVAGNLDTQYF. In nucleotides, the CDR3 is TGTGCCAGCAGCTTAGGCGTAGCGGGGAATCTAGATACGCAGTATTTT. Full variable domain (rest looked up from reference TRBV7-9 and TRBJ2-3): DTGVSQNPRHKITKRGQNVTFRCDPISEHNRLYWYRQTLGQGPEFLTYFQNEAQLEKSRLLSDRFSAERPKGSFSTLEIQRTEQGDSAMYLCASSLGVAGNLDTQYFGPGTRLTVL.